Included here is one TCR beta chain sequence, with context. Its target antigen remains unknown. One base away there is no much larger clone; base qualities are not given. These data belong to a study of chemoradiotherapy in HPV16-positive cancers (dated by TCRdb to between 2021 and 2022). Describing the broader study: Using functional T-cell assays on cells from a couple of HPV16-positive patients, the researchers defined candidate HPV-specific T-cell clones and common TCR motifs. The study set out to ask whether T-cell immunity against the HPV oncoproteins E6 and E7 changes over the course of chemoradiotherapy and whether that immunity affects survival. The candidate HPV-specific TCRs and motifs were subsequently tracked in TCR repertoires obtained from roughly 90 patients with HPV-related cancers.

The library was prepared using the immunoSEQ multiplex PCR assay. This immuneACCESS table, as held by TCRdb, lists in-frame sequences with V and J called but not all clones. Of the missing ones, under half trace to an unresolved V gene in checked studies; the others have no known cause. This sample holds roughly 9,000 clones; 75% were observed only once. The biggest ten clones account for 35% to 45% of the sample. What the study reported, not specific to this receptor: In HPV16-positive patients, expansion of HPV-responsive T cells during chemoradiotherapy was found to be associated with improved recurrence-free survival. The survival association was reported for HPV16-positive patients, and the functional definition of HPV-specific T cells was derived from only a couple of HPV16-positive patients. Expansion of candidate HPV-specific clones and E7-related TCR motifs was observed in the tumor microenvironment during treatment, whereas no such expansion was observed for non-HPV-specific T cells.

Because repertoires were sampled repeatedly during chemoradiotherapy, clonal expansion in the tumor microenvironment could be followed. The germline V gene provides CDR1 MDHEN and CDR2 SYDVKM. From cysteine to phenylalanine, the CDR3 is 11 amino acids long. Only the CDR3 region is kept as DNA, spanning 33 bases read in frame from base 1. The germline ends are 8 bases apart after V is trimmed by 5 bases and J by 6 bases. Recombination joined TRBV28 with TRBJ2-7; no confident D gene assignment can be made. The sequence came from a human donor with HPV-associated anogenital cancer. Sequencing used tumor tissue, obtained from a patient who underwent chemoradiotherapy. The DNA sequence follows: TGTGCCAGCAGTCCCCAAAGCGAGCAGTACTTC. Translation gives CASSPQSEQYF.